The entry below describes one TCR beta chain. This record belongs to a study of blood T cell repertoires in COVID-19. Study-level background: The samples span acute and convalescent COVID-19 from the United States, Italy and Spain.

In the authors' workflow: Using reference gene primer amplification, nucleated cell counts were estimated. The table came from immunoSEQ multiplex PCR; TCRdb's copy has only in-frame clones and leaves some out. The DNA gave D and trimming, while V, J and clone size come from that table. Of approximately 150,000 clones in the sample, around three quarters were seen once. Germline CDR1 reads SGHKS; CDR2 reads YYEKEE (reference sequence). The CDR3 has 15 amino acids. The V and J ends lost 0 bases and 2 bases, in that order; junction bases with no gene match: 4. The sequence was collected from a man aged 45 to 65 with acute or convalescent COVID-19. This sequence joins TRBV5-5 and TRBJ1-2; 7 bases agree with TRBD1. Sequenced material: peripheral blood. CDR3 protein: CASSLVGTENYGYTF. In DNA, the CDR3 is TGTGCCAGCAGCTTGGTAGGGACAGAGAACTATGGCTACACCTTC. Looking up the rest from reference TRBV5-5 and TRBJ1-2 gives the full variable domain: DAGVTQSPTHLIKTRGQQVTLRCSPISGHKSVSWYQQVLGQGPQFIFQYYEKEERGRGNFPDRFSARQFPNYSSELNVNALLLGDSALYLCASSLVGTENYGYTFGSGTRLTVV.